This TCR beta chain was observed in a study of blood T cell repertoires in COVID-19. Across the study: Material from acute and convalescent COVID-19 was sourced from the United States, Italy and Spain. T cells, B-cell-depleted T cells, or PBMCs supplied cDNA or gDNA.

TCRdb keeps only in-frame clones here, not all; method: immunoSEQ multiplex PCR. The profile covers around 310,000 clones, with approximately 90% appearing a single time and around 6.8% taken by the ten largest. Trimming cost V 10 bases and J 2 bases; bases outside gene matches: 8. This CDR3 spans 13 amino acids. Germline V gives CDR1 SGDLS, CDR2 YYNGEE. During active infection, Seattle patients enrolled and were then monitored through disease. This rearrangement joins TRBV9 to TRBJ2-5, with 7 bases aligning to TRBD2. The TCR was taken from a woman aged 25 to 39 with COVID-19, enrolled during active disease. The source material was peripheral blood. CDR3 bases: TGTGCCGCCGGGAGGACCCTGCAAGAGACCCAGTACTTC. It translates to CAAGRTLQETQYF.